This TCR beta chain was recorded in a study of CD8+CD57+ T cells in acquired aplastic anemia. For the study at large: Sorted CD4+ and CD8+ cells yielded DNA averaging approximately 3 ug.

The use of genomic DNA as template underpinned the TCR beta VDJ and CDR3 profiling. TCRdb independently ran MiXCR on the reads; one entry per CDR3 protein. The sample includes approximately 190,000 distinct CDR3 sequences, about three fifths seen only once; the top ten take 46%. Study-wide findings and caveats: Overlapping CD8+ CDR3 repertoires of patients and controls contained around 30 shared sequences. CD8+ Simpson's diversity did not differ significantly between patients and controls.

Germline CDR1 reads SGHVS; CDR2 reads FNYEAQ. The V and J ends lost 4 bases and 5 bases, in that order; junction bases with no gene match: 3. The CDR3 is made up of 15 amino acids. In its sample, this clonotype was seen a few times. What it binds is unknown. The chain combines TRBV7-6 with TRBJ2-1; 12 nucleotides line up with TRBD2. Specimen: sorted CD4+, CD8+, or CD8+CD57+ T cells (not recorded which) from PBMCs. The receptor comes from a human donor with severe aplastic anemia or a healthy control (not recorded which). The CDR3, as DNA: TGTGCCAGCAGCTGGACTAGCGGGGACCACAATGAGCAGTTCTTC. This sequence encodes CASSWTSGDHNEQFF.